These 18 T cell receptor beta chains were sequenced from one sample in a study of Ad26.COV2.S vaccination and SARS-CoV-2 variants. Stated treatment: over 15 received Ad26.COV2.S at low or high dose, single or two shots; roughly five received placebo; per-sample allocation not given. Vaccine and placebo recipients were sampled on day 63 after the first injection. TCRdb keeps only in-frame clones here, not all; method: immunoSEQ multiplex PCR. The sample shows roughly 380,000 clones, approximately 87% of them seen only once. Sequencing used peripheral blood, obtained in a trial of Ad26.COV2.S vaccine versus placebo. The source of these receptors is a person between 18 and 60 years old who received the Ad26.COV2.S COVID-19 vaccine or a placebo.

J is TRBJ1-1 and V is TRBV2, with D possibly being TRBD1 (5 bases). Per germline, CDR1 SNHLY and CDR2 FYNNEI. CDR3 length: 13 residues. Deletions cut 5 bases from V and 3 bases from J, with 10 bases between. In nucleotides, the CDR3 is TGTGCCAGCAGTTCAGGGAGGGACACTGAAGCTTTCTTT. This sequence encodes CASSSGRDTEAFF.

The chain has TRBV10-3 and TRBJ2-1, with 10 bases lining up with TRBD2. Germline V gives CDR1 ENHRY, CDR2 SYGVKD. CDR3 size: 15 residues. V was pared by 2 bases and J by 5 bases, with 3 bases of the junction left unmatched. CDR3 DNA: TGTGCCATCAGTGAGGGTAGCGGGGGGAACAATGAGCAGTTCTTC. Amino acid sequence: CAISEGSGGNNEQFF.

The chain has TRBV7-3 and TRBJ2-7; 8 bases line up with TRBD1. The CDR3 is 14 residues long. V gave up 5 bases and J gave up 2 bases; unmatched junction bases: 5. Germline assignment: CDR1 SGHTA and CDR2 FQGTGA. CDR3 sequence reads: CASSQQGGAYEQYF. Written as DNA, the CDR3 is TGTGCCAGCAGCCAACAGGGGGGAGCCTACGAGCAGTACTTC. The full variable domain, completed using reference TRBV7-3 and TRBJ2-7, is GAGVSQTPSNKVTEKGKYVELRCDPISGHTALYWYRQSLGQGPEFLIYFQGTGAADDSGLPNDRFFAVRPEGSVSTLKIQRTERGDSAVYLCASSQQGGAYEQYFGPGTRLTVT.

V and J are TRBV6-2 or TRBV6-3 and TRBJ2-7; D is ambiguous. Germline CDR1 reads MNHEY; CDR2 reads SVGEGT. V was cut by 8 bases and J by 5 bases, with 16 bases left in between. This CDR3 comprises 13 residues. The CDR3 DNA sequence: TGTGCCAGCCGCCCTCTAGGTCCCCACGAGCAGTACTTC. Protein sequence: CASRPLGPHEQYF.

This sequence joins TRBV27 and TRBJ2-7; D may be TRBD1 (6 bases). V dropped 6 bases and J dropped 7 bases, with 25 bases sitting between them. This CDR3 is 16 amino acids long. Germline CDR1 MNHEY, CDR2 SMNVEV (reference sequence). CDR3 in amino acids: CASRLDRTKPPWEQYF. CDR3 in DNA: TGTGCCAGCAGGCTTGACAGGACAAAGCCGCCCTGGGAGCAGTACTTC.

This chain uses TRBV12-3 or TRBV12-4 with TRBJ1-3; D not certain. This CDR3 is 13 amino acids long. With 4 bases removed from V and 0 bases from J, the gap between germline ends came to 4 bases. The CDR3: CASSYFSGNTIYF. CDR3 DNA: TGTGCCAGCAGTTATTTCTCTGGAAACACCATATATTTT.

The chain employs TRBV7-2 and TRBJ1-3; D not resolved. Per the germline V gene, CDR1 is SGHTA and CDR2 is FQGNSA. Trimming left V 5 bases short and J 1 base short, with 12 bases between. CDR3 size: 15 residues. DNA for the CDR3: TGTGCCAGCAGCCTGGGCCGAGGTTCTGGAAACACCATATATTTT. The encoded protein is CASSLGRGSGNTIYF.

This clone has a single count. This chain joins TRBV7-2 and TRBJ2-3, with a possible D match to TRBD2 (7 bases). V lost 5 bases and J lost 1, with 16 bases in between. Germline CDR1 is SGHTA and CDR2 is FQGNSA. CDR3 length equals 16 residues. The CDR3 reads CASSILQGGGTDTQYF. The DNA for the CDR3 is TGTGCCAGCAGCATCCTACAGGGAGGGGGCACAGATACGCAGTATTTT.

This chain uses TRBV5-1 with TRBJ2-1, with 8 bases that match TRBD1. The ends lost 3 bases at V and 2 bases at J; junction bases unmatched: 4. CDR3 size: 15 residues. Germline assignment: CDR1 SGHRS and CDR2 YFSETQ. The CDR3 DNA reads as TGCGCCAGCAGCTCGGACAGGGTGGCCTACAATGAGCAGTTCTTC. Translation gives CASSSDRVAYNEQFF.

CDR3 protein: CASSWSQAGPGYTF. In DNA form, the CDR3 reads TGTGCCAGCAGTTGGTCACAGGCAGGGCCTGGCTACACCTTC. This sequence joins TRBV27 and TRBJ1-2; TRBD1 is a possible D gene (5 bases). This CDR3 has 14 amino acids. CDR1 MNHEY and CDR2 SMNVEV come from the germline V gene (reference sequence). The ends were cut back, 4 bases at V and 7 bases at J, with 16 bases in the middle.

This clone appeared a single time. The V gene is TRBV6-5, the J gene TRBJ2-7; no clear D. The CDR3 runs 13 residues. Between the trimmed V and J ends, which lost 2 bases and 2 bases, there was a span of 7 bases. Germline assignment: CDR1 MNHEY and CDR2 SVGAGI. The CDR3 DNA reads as TGTGCCAGCAGTTACGGGATTACCTACGAGCAGTACTTC. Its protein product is CASSYGITYEQYF.

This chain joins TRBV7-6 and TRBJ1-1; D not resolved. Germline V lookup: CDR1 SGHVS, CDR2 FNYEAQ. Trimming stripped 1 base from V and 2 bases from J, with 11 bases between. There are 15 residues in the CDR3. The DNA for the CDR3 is TGTGCCAGCAGCTTAGAAAGGGAATTAAACACTGAAGCTTTCTTT. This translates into CASSLERELNTEAFF.

For the CDR3, the DNA is TGTGCCAGAAGGAGGAGGGCCACCTACTACGAGCAGTACTTC. Its translation: CARRRRATYYEQYF. V is TRBV7-6 and J is TRBJ2-7, with D possibly being TRBD2 (6 bases). The CDR3 is 14 residues long. Looked up from germline, CDR1 is SGHVS and CDR2 is FNYEAQ. V dropped 9 bases and J dropped 3 bases, with 18 bases sitting between them.

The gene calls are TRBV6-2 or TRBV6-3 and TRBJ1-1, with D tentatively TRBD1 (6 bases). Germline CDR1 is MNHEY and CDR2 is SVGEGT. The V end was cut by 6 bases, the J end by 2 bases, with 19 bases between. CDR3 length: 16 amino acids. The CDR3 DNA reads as TGTGCCAGCAGCCTATTCGAGGACAGTATAAACACTGAAGCTTTCTTT. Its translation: CASSLFEDSINTEAFF.

The CDR3 sequence is CAISESWWGSNQPQHF. In DNA form, the CDR3 reads TGTGCCATCAGTGAGTCGTGGTGGGGGAGCAATCAGCCCCAGCATTTT. V usage is TRBV10-3 and J usage is TRBJ1-5, with a weak D call TRBD1 (5 bases). V dropped 0 bases and J dropped 1 base, with 10 bases sitting between them. CDR1 ENHRY and CDR2 SYGVKD come from the germline V gene. The CDR3 has 16 residues.

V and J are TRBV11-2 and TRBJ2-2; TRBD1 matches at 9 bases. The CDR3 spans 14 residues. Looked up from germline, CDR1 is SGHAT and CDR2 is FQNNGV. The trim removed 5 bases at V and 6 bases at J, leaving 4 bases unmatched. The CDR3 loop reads CASSHTGGAGELFF. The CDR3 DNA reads TGTGCCAGCAGCCACACAGGGGGCGCCGGGGAGCTGTTTTTT.

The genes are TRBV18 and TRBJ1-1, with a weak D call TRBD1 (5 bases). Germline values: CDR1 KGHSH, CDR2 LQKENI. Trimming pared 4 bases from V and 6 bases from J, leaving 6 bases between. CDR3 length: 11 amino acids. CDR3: CASSLGAEAFF. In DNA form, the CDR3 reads TGTGCCAGCTCACTGGGGGCTGAAGCTTTCTTT.

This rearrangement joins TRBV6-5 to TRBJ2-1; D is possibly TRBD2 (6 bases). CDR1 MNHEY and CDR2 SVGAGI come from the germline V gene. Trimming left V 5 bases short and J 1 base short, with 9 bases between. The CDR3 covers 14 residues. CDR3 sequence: CASSKGGSYNEQFF. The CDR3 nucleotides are TGTGCCAGCAGTAAGGGAGGATCCTACAATGAGCAGTTCTTC.